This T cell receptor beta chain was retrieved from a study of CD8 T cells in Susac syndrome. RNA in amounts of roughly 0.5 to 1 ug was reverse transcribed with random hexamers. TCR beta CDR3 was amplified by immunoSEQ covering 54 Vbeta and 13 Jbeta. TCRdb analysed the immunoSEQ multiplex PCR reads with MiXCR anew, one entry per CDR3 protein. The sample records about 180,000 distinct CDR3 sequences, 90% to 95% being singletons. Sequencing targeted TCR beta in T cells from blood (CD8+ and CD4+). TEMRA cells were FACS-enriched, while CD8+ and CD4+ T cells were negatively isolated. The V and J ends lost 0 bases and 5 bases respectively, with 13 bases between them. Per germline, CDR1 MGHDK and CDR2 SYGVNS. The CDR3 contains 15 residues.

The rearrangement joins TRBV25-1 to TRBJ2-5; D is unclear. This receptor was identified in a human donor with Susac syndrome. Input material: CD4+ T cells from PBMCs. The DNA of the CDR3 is TGTGCCAGCAGTGAATATGGGCACGCCAAGGAGACCCAGTACTTC. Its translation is CASSEYGHAKETQYF.